Sequencing of this TCR beta chain was carried out in a study of blood T cell repertoires in COVID-19. Study in general: PBMCs, B-cell-depleted T cells, or T cells were the source of the cDNA or gDNA that made up the material.

Sequencing used immunoSEQ multiplex PCR; TCRdb keeps in-frame clones, though not all of them. The sample consists of just under 250,000 clones, approximately 83% of them appearing once. The germline CDR1 and CDR2 sequences are MDHEN and SYDVKM. This CDR3 spans 13 amino acids. V was pared by 8 bases and J by 7 bases, with 17 bases between. The chain joins TRBV28 to TRBJ1-2; possibly TRBD1 for D (5 bases). The clonotype originates from a woman in her 30s who had recovered from COVID-19. Source material: peripheral blood. CDR3 in amino acids: CASGGQGSGGYTF. The CDR3 DNA is TGTGCCAGCGGTGGACAAGGTTCGGGTGGCTACACCTTC.